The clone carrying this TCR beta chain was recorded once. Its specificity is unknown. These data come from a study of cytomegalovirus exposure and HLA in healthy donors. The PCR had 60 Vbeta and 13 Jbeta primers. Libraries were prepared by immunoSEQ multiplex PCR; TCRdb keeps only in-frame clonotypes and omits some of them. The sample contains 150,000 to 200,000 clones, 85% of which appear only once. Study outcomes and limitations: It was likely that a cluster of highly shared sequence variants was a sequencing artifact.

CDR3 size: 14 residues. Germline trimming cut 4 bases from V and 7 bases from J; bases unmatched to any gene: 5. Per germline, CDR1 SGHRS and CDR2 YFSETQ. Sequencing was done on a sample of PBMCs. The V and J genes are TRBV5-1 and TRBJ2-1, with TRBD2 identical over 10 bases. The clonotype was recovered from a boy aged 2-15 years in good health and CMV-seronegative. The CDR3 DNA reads TGCGCCAGCAGCCCACTAGCGGGAAGGAATGAGCAGTTCTTC. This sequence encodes CASSPLAGRNEQFF.